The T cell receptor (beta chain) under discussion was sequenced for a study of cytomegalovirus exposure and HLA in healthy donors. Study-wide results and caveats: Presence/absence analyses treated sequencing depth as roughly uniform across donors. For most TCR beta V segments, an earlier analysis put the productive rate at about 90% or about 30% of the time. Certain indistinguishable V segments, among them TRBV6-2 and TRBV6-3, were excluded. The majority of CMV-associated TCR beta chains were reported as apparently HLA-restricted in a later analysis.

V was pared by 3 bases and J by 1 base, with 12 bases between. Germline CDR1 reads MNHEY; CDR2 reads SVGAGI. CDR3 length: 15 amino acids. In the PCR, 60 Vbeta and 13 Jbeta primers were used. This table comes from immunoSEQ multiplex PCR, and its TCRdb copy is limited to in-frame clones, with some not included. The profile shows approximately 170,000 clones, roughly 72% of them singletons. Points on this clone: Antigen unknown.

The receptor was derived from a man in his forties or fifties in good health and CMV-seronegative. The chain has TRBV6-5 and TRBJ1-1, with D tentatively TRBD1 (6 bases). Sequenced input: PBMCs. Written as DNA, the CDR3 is TGTGCCAGCAGTTATACAGGGTCCACGAACACTGAAGCTTTCTTT. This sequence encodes CASSYTGSTNTEAFF.